The clone carrying this TCR beta chain showed up many times. Its antigen is unknown. The record originates from a study of response to subunit inactivated influenza vaccine. General study points: The authors put forward the suggestion that each seasonal influenza vaccination may bring in only a limited number of new T cells.

TCRdb reprocessed the RT-PCR reads via MiXCR and lists one record per CDR3 protein. The profile covers 650,000 or so distinct CDR3 sequences, with 14% appearing a single time and 7.5% to 8% taken by the ten largest. Germline-derived CDR1 and CDR2 are ENHRY and SYGVKD. V was shortened by 9 bases and J by 7 bases, with 18 bases between the two germline ends. The CDR3 totals 13 residues. The genes are TRBV10-3 and TRBJ2-5; the D gene is possibly TRBD1 (5 bases). Sequenced material: PBMCs from blood, taken about 14 days before vaccination. The source of this sequence is a man over 45 who received an inactivated influenza vaccine. In DNA, the CDR3 is TGTGCCATGCGTAATGACTCCCAGGGGACCCAGTACTTC. Translated, it gives CAMRNDSQGTQYF.